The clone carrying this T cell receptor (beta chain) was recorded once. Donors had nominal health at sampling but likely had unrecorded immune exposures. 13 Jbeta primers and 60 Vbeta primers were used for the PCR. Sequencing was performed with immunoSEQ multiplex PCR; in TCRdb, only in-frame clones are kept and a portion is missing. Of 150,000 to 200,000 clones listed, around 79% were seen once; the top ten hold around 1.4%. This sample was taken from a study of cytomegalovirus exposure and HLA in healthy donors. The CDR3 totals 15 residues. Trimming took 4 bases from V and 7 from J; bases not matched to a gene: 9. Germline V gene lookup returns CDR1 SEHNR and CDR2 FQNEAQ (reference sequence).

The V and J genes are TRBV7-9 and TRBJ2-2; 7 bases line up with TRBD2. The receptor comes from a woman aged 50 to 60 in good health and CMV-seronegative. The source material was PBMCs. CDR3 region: CASSSPLRTSGELFF. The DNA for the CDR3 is TGTGCCAGCAGCTCTCCCCTCCGGACTAGCGGGGAGCTGTTTTTT.